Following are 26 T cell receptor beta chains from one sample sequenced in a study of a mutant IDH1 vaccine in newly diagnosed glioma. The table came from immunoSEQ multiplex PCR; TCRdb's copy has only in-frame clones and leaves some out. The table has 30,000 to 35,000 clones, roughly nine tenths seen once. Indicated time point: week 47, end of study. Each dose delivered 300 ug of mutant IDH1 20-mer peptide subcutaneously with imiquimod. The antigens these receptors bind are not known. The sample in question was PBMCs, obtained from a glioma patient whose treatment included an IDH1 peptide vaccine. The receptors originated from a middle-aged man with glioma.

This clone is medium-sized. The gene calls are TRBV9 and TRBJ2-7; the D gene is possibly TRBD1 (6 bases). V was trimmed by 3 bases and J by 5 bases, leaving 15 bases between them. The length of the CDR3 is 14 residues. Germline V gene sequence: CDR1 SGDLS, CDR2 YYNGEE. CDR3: CASSANWGHDEQYF. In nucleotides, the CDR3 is TGTGCCAGCAGCGCGAATTGGGGGCACGACGAGCAGTACTTC.

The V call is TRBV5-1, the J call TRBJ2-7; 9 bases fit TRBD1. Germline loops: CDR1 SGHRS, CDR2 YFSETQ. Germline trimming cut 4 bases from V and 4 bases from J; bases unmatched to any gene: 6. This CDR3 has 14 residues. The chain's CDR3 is CASSQGQGLYEQYF. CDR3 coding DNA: TGCGCCAGCAGCCAGGGACAGGGCCTTTACGAGCAGTACTTC.

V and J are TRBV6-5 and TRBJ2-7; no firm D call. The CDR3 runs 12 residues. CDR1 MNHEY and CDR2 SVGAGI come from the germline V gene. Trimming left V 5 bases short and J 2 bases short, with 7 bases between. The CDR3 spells CASSEGPYEQYF. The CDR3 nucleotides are TGTGCCAGCAGTGAAGGGCCCTACGAGCAGTACTTC.

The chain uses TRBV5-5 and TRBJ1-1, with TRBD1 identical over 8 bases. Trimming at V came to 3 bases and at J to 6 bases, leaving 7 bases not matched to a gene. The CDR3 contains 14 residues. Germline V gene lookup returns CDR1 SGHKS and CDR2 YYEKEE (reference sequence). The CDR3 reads CASSSRDRRPEAFF. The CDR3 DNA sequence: TGTGCCAGCAGCTCTCGGGACAGGCGACCTGAAGCTTTCTTT.

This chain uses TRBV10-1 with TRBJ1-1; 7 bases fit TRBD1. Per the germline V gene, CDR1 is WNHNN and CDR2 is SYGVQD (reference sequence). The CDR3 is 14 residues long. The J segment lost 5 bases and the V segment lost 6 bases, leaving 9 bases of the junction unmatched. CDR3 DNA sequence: TGCGCCAGCAGCGCCACGGACAGGAGGACTGAAGCTTTCTTT. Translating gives CASSATDRRTEAFF.

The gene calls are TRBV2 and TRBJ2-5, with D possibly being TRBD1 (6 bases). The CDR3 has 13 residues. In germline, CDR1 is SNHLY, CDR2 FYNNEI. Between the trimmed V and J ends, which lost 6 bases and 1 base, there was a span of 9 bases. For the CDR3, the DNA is TGTGCCAGCAGGCTGGACAGCCAAGAGACCCAGTACTTC. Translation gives CASRLDSQETQYF.

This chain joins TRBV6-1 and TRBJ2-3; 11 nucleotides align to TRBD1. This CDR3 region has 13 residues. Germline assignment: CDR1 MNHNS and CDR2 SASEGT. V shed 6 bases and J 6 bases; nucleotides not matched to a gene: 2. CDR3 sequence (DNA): TGTGCCAGCAGCCGGGACAGGGGGGATACGCAGTATTTT. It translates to CASSRDRGDTQYF.

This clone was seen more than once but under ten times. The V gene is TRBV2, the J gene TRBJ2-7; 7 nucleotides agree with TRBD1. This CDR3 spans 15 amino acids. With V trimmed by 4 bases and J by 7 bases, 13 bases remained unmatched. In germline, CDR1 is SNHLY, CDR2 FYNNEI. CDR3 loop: CASSGSNRGIDEQYV. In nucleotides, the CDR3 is TGTGCCAGCAGTGGGTCGAACAGGGGTATAGATGAGCAGTACGTC.

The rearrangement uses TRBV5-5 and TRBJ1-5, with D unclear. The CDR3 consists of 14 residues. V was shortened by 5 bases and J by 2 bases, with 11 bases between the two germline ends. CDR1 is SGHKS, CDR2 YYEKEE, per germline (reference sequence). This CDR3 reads CASRRVPGNQPQHF. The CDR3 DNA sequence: TGTGCCAGCAGGAGGGTGCCTGGCAATCAGCCCCAGCATTTT.

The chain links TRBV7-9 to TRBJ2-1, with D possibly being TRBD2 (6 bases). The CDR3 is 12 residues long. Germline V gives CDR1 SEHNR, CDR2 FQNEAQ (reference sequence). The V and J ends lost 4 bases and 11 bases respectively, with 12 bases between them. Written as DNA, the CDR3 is TGTGCCAGCAGCTCTCAGGACTACCAGCAGTTCTTC. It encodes CASSSQDYQQFF.

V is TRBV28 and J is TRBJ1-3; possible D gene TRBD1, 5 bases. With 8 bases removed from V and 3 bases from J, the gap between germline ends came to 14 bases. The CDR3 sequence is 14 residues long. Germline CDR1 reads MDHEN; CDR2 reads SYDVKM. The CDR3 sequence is CASEGTARGNTIYF. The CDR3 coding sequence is TGTGCCAGCGAGGGGACGGCTCGTGGAAACACCATATATTTT.

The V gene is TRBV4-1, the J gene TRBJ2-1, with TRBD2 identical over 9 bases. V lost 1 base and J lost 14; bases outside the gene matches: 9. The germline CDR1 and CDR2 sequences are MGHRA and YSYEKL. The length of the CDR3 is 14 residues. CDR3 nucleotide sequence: TGCGCCAGCAGCCAAGGGGCCCCTAGCGGGAAGGAGTTCTTC. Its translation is CASSQGAPSGKEFF.

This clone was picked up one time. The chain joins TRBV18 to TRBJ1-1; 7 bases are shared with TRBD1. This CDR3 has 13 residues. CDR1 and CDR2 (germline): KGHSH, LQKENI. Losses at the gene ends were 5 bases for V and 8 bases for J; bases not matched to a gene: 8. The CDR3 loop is CASSAGQYPEAFF. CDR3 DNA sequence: TGTGCCAGCTCAGCGGGACAGTACCCGGAAGCTTTCTTT.

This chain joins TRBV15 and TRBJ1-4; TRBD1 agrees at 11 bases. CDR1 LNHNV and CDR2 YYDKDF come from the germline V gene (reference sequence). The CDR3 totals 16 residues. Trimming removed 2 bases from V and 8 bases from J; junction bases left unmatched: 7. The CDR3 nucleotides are TGTGCCACCAGCAGACCCCGGGACAGGGGGATGGAAAAACTGTTTTTT. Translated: CATSRPRDRGMEKLFF.

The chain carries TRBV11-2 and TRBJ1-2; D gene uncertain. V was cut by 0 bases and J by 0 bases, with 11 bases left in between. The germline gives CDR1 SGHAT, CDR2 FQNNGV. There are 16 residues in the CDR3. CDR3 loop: CASSLDLGTSNYGYTF. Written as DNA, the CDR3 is TGTGCCAGCAGCTTAGATCTCGGCACTTCTAACTATGGCTACACCTTC. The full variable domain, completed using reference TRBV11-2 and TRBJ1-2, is EAGVAQSPRYKIIEKRQSVAFWCNPISGHATLYWYQQILGQGPKLLIQFQNNGVVDDSQLPKDRFSAERLKGVDSTLKIQPAKLEDSAVYLCASSLDLGTSNYGYTFGSGTRLTVV.

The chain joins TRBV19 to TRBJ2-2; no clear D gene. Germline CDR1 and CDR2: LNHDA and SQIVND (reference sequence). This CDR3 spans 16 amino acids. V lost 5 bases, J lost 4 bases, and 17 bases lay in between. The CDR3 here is CASSSPGSSGTGELFF. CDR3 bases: TGTGCCAGTAGTTCTCCCGGGTCCTCAGGCACCGGGGAGCTGTTTTTT. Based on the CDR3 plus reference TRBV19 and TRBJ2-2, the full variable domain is DGGITQSPKYLFRKEGQNVTLSCEQNLNHDAMYWYRQDPGQGLRLIYYSQIVNDFQKGDIAEGYSVSREKKESFPLTVTSAQKNPTAFYLCASSSPGSSGTGELFFGEGSRLTVL.

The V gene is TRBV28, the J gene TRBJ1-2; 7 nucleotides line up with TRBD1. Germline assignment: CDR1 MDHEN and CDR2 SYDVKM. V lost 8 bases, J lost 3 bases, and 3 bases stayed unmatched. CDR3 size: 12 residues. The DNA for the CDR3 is TGTGCCAGCCGGACAGGAGACTATGGCTACACCTTC. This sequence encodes CASRTGDYGYTF.

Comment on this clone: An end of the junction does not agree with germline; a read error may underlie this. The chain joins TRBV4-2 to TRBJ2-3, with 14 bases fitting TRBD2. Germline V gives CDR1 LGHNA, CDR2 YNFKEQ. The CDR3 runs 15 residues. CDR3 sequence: CASSQGLAGGATRSF. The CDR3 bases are TGTGCCAGCAGCCAAGGACTAGCGGGAGGGGCGACGCGCTCTTTT.

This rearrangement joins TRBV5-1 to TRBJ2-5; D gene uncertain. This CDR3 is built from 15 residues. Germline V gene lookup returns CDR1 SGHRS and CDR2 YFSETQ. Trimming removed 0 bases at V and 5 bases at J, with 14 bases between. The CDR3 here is CASSLVMGSGETQYF. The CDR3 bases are TGCGCCAGCAGCTTGGTCATGGGATCTGGGGAGACCCAGTACTTC.

The CDR3 protein is CASSSQGVAFF. The DNA for the CDR3 is TGTGCCAGCAGTTCACAAGGCGTTGCTTTCTTT. The chain has TRBV28 and TRBJ1-1; D is ambiguous. CDR1 is MDHEN, CDR2 SYDVKM, per germline. V gave up 4 bases and J gave up 11 bases, with 11 bases separating them. CDR3 size: 11 residues.

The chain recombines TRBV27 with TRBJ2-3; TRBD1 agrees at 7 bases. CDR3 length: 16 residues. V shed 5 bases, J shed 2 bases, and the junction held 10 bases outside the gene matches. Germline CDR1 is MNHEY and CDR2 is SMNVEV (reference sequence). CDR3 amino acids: CASSRTGLALTDTQYF. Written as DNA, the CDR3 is TGTGCCAGCAGTCGGACAGGCCTGGCACTCACAGATACGCAGTATTTT.

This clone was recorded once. CDR3 DNA sequence: TGCGCCAGCAGCTTGGGTTACGGGACAGTGAACACTGAAGCTTTCTTT. Protein: CASSLGYGTVNTEAFF. The chain recombines TRBV5-1 with TRBJ1-1; 7 positions match TRBD1. V shed 0 bases and J 0 bases; nucleotides not matched to a gene: 5. The CDR3 sequence is 16 residues long. Germline CDR1 and CDR2: SGHRS and YFSETQ. Drawing the rest from reference TRBV5-1 and TRBJ1-1, the complete variable domain is KAGVTQTPRYLIKTRGQQVTLSCSPISGHRSVSWYQQTPGQGLQFLFEYFSETQRNKGNFPGRFSGRQFSNSRSEMNVSTLELGDSALYLCASSLGYGTVNTEAFFGQGTRLTVV.

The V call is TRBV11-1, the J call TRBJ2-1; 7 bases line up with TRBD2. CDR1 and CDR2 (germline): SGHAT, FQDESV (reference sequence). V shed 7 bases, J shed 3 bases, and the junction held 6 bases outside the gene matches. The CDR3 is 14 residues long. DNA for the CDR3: TGTGCCAGCACGATCCGGGGGGTCTACAATGAGCAGTTCTTC. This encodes CASTIRGVYNEQFF.

The CDR3 reads CASSLTVNEQFF. CDR3 coding DNA: TGTGCCAGCAGCTTAACAGTCAATGAGCAGTTCTTC. The chain employs TRBV11-3 and TRBJ2-1; D remains ambiguous. In germline, CDR1 is SGHNT, CDR2 YENEEA. The CDR3 extends over 12 amino acids. Trimming left V 2 bases short and J 6 bases short, with 5 bases between.

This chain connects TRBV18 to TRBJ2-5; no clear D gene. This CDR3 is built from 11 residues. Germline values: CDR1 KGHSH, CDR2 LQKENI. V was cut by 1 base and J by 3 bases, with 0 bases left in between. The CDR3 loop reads CASSPQETQYF. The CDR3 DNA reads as TGTGCCAGCTCACCACAAGAGACCCAGTACTTC. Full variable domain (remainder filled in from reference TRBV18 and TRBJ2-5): NAGVMQNPRHLVRRRGQEARLRCSPMKGHSHVYWYRQLPEEGLKFMVYLQKENIIDESGMPKERFSAEFPKEGPSILRIQQVVRGDSAAYFCASSPQETQYFGPGTRLLVL.

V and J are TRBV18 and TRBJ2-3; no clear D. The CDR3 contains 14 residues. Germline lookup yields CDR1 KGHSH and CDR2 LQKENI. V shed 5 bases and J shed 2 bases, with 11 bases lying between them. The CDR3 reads CASSSSGSTDTQYF. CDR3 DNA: TGTGCCAGCTCATCTTCGGGCTCCACAGATACGCAGTATTTT. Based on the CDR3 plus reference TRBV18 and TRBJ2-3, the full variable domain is NAGVMQNPRHLVRRRGQEARLRCSPMKGHSHVYWYRQLPEEGLKFMVYLQKENIIDESGMPKERFSAEFPKEGPSILRIQQVVRGDSAAYFCASSSSGSTDTQYFGPGTRLTVL.